The 11 T cell receptor beta chains below all came from one sample that was sequenced in a study of lung T cells in sarcoidosis with Löfgren's syndrome. TCRdb ran MiXCR on the reads and lists one entry per CDR3 protein. Among 15,000 to 20,000 distinct CDR3 sequences, roughly a fifth were seen once, and the ten largest hold 3.5% to 5%. Specimen: CD4+ T cells from PBMCs. The receptors were sampled from a human donor with sarcoidosis (Löfgren's syndrome or another form), or a control subject (not recorded which).

This clonotype was observed many times. V is TRBV20-1 and J is TRBJ2-5, with 7 positions matching TRBD2. CDR3 length: 13 residues. V lost 2 bases and J lost 4; bases outside the gene matches: 4. CDR1 and CDR2 (germline): DFQATT, SNEGSKA (reference sequence). In DNA form, the CDR3 reads TGCAGTGCTAGATTTATAGCGGGAGAGACCCAGTACTTC. It specifies CSARFIAGETQYF.

In this sample, this clonotype turned up many times. The chain has TRBV11-3 and TRBJ2-1, with TRBD2 identical over 7 bases. From germline, CDR1 is SGHNT and CDR2 YENEEA. The CDR3 is 14 amino acids. V gave up 3 bases and J gave up 7 bases; unmatched junction bases: 6. DNA for the CDR3: TGTGCCAGCAGCTTCGACGGGAGGCGGAATGAGCAGTTCTTC. Protein: CASSFDGRRNEQFF.

This clonotype was seen repeatedly, ten times or more. The CDR3 nucleotides read TGTGCCAGCAGCCAAGACGTAAATCAGCCCCAGCATTTT. Residues: CASSQDVNQPQHF. The chain is built from TRBV3-1 and TRBJ1-5; D is unresolved. From germline, CDR1 is LGHDT and CDR2 YNNKEL (reference sequence). V was pared by 0 bases and J by 4 bases, with 4 bases between. This CDR3 is 13 amino acids long.

This clonotype is deemed medium-sized (0.01 to 0.1%). V and J are TRBV7-9 and TRBJ1-1, with 9 bases identical to TRBD1. CDR1 is SEHNR, CDR2 FQNEAQ, per germline (reference sequence). V was clipped by 5 bases and J by 6 bases; unmatched bases: 13. The CDR3 runs to 16 residues. The CDR3 loop reads CASSPDPGQGIPEAFF. DNA of the CDR3: TGTGCCAGCAGCCCCGATCCGGGACAGGGTATCCCTGAAGCTTTCTTT.

The CDR3 bases are TGCGCCAGCAGCCACCCGACAGGGGCGGTTTATGAGCAGTTCTTC. This encodes CASSHPTGAVYEQFF. The chain carries TRBV4-1 and TRBJ2-1; TRBD1 matches 8 bases. Germline trimming cut 3 bases from V and 8 bases from J; bases unmatched to any gene: 9. The CDR3 runs to 15 residues. Germline V gives CDR1 MGHRA, CDR2 YSYEKL.

The rearrangement joins TRBV3-1 to TRBJ2-5; D possibly matches TRBD1 or TRBD2 (5 bases each). This CDR3 is 14 amino acids long. Germline loops: CDR1 LGHDT, CDR2 YNNKEL (reference sequence). Trimming took 4 bases from V and 3 from J, leaving 12 bases between them. This CDR3 reads CASSRRDGKETQYF. DNA of the CDR3: TGTGCCAGCAGCCGTAGGGACGGAAAAGAGACCCAGTACTTC.

By sample fraction, this clonotype is medium-sized (0.01 to 0.1%). The chain is built from TRBV7-2 and TRBJ2-3; D call uncertain. V dropped 3 bases and J dropped 11 bases, with 12 bases sitting between them. The germline CDR1 and CDR2 sequences are SGHTA and FQGNSA. The CDR3 length is 12 residues. This CDR3 is CASSFGPPGQYF. Written as DNA, the CDR3 is TGTGCCAGCAGCTTCGGACCCCCTGGGCAGTATTTT.

This clonotype was observed at least ten times. The rearrangement links TRBV4-3 to TRBJ2-5, with D perhaps matching TRBD1 (6 bases). V was trimmed by 0 bases and J by 3 bases, leaving 8 bases between them. This CDR3 has 14 residues. Germline CDR1 is LGHNA and CDR2 is YSLEER. The CDR3 here is CASSQDTGKETQYF. The CDR3 DNA sequence: TGCGCCAGCAGCCAAGATACAGGGAAAGAGACCCAGTACTTC.

In its sample, this clonotype was seen many times. V is TRBV7-2 and J is TRBJ2-3; 10 bases fit TRBD2. The trim removed 4 bases at V and 1 base at J, leaving 5 bases unmatched. The CDR3 length is 16 residues. Germline V gene data show CDR1 as SGHTA and CDR2 as FQGNSA. Written as DNA, the CDR3 is TGTGCCAGCAGCTACAGCGGGGGGGCTGGCACAGATACGCAGTATTTT. Residues: CASSYSGGAGTDTQYF.

This clonotype occurred many times. This chain links TRBV20-1 with TRBJ2-5; D possibly corresponds to TRBD1 (5 bases). The CDR3 contains 16 residues. Looked up from germline, CDR1 is DFQATT and CDR2 is SNEGSKA (reference sequence). Trimming removed 3 bases from V and 0 bases from J, with 17 bases in between. DNA for the CDR3: TGCAGTGCTAGGGCAATGGGGCGACAATACCAAGAGACCCAGTACTTC. This gives the protein CSARAMGRQYQETQYF.

This clonotype has a count of ten or more. The chain is built from TRBV24-1 and TRBJ2-2; 8 bases align to TRBD1. Germline CDR1 and CDR2: KGHDR and SFDVKD. The junction had 9 bases not matched to a gene; V was cut back by 5 bases and J by 11 bases. The CDR3 consists of 14 residues. The CDR3 DNA reads TGTGCCACCAGTGCCCCCCGGGACAGGTCCGAGCTGTTTTTT. The encoded protein is CATSAPRDRSELFF.